This entry concerns a single TCR beta chain. Its antigen is still unknown. Orbital computed tomography, thyroid ultrasound, serum thyroxine and TRAb, and clinical symptoms together informed the diagnoses. Around 10 ml fresh peripheral blood yielded the PBMCs. This entry belongs to a study of T cells in Graves' hyperthyroidism and ophthalmopathy. On the study more broadly: Before treatment of any kind, peripheral blood was taken at initial diagnosis. Overall study results and limits: Most thyroid clonotypes expanded above 0.001 were also detected in blood.

Between the trimmed V and J ends, which lost 0 bases and 8 bases, there was a span of 16 bases. Germline CDR1 and CDR2: MNHNS and SASEGT. The CDR3 contains 15 residues. RNA transcripts yielded amplified TCR beta CDR3 regions. HTBI primers were employed in a first-round RT-PCR of the TCR CDR3. Via MiXCR, TCRdb re-called the multiplex PCR reads, giving one row per CDR3 protein. The table shows 350,000 to 450,000 distinct CDR3 sequences, with about 14% occurring only once. The chain has TRBV6-1 and TRBJ1-2, with a tentative D call TRBD1 (5 bases). This TCR was sampled from a man aged 50-60 years with Graves' ophthalmopathy. The sequencing input was blood. CDR3 nucleotides: TGTGCCAGCAGTGAAGCTCCGGGGACCTCCTGGGGCTACACCTTC. This translates into CASSEAPGTSWGYTF.